Listed below are T cell receptor beta chains from one sample, sequenced in a study of blood T cell repertoires in COVID-19. Clones were sequenced by immunoSEQ multiplex PCR, and TCRdb holds only the in-frame ones, with some missing. Of around 260,000 clones in the sample, 65% to 90% were seen once. Sample: peripheral blood. The receptors stem from a young man with active or convalescent COVID-19. Each CDR3 is given with its conserved first and last residue. D genes are given only for firm matches. Clone size, where shown, is once, few, many, or a class for clones that have expanded.

v_gene	d_gene	j_gene	abundance	CDR3aa	CDR3nt
TRBV5-6	-	TRBJ1-6	-	CASSRGDESTNSPLHF	TGTGCCAGCAGTCGCGGCGATGAGTCCACGAATTCACCCCTCCACTTT
TRBV5-5	-	TRBJ2-5	-	CASGAFGLGREETQYF	TGTGCCAGCGGAGCTTTCGGGTTGGGCAGGGAAGAGACCCAGTACTTC
TRBV19	TRBD1	TRBJ2-2	-	CASSGRQGPGELFF	TGTGCCAGTAGCGGAAGACAGGGCCCCGGGGAGCTGTTTTTT
TRBV11-2	TRBD1	TRBJ1-1	-	CASSLTGDTEAFF	TGTGCCAGCAGCTTGACAGGGGACACTGAAGCTTTCTTT
TRBV20-1	-	TRBJ1-1	-	CSAGDWYEAFF	TGCAGTGCTGGGGACTGGTATGAAGCTTTCTTT
TRBV6-1	-	TRBJ1-1	-	CASTSEGRTEAFF	TGTGCCAGCACTTCGGAGGGTAGGACTGAAGCTTTCTTT
TRBV2	-	TRBJ1-1	few	CASSSQVTSEAFF	TGTGCCAGCTCATCCCAGGTCACCTCTGAAGCTTTCTTT
TRBV11-2	TRBD1	TRBJ1-1	-	CASSRSGGDRGEAFF	TGTGCCAGCAGCCGCTCGGGCGGGGACAGGGGTGAAGCTTTCTTT
TRBV5-1	-	TRBJ2-7	-	CASSLNAGPTSYEQYF	TGCGCCAGCAGCTTGAACGCGGGGCCTACCTCCTACGAGCAGTACTTC
TRBV6-5	TRBD1	TRBJ1-4	-	CASSYSIRDRGEKLFF	TGTGCCAGCAGTTACTCAATTAGGGACAGGGGAGAAAAACTGTTTTTT
TRBV7-2	TRBD1	TRBJ1-1	-	CASSLGPTRTGEAFF	TGTGCCAGCAGCTTAGGCCCGACCCGGACAGGGGAAGCTTTCTTT
TRBV9	-	TRBJ1-2	-	CASSAPTGKDAGYTF	TGTGCCAGCAGCGCCCCTACAGGGAAGGATGCGGGCTACACCTTC
TRBV12-3/TRBV12-4	-	TRBJ2-2	-	CASTAGASGELFF	TGTGCCAGCACCGCAGGGGCATCCGGGGAGCTGTTTTTT
TRBV19	TRBD2	TRBJ2-3	-	CASSTTGGADTQYF	TGTGCCAGTAGTACCACGGGGGGGGCAGATACGCAGTATTTT
TRBV11-3	-	TRBJ2-3	once	CASSSPAGARGDTQYF	TGTGCCAGCAGCTCTCCCGCGGGGGCCAGGGGAGATACGCAGTATTTT
TRBV10-3	TRBD2	TRBJ2-3	-	CAISESAAGGTDTQYF	TGTGCCATCAGTGAGTCGGCCGCGGGGGGCACAGATACGCAGTATTTT